Included here is one T cell receptor (beta chain) sequence, with context. These data are taken from a study of chemoradiotherapy in HPV16-positive cancers. The CDR3 loop spans 16 amino acids. The germline V and J ends were trimmed by 2 bases and 1 base, with 17 bases remaining between them. In germline, CDR1 is GTSNPN, CDR2 SVGIG (reference sequence). Generated by immunoSEQ multiplex PCR, the TCRdb table keeps only in-frame clones and is missing some. The table shows 30,000 to 40,000 clones, with about four fifths occurring only once. The starting material was blood, obtained from a patient who underwent chemoradiotherapy. The sequence came from a human donor with HPV-associated anogenital cancer. V and J are TRBV30 and TRBJ1-1; weak D call: TRBD1 (5 bases). The CDR3 protein is CAWSTAKGHSNTEAFF. The CDR3 nucleotides read TGTGCCTGGAGTACGGCCAAGGGGCACTCGAACACTGAAGCTTTCTTT. The full variable domain, rest sourced from reference TRBV30 and TRBJ1-1, is SQTIHQWPATLVQPVGSPLSLECTVEGTSNPNLYWYRQAAGRGLQLLFYSVGIGQISSEVPQNLSASRPQDRQFILSSKKLLLSDSGFYLCAWSTAKGHSNTEAFFGQGTRLTVV.